This TCR beta chain appears in the sequencing data of a study of identical twins (dated by TCRdb to the mid-2010s). Describing the broader study: To test whether fetal clonotypes persist, the study used deep sequencing on TCR alpha and beta repertoires from monozygotic twins, unrelated adults of various ages, and cord blood. To rule out contamination, replicate twin experiments were performed at different times with different library preparation protocols. The paper's findings and limits, for the study overall: Compared with coincidental sharing between unrelated individuals, out-of-frame TCR alpha sequences shared between twins had an excess of sequences with low generation probability. Recombination models systematically underestimated out-of-frame TCR alpha sharing in monozygotic twins but agreed with sharing between unrelated individuals. Zero-insertion analyses could be partly confounded by invariant T cells such as MAIT and iNKT, though diverse VJ usage argued against such confounding for most clonotypes. Because the same donors could not be followed over many years, the conclusions depended on cross-sectional statistical analysis. The excess sharing between twins in beta out-of-frame sequences was weaker because fewer shared sequences reduced the signal-to-noise ratio. Abundant cord blood beta clonotypes carried fewer insertions; young adult naive repertoires showed a weaker similar trend, while memory repertoires showed none.

V trim: 1 base; J trim: 2 bases; unmatched bases: 4. From its cysteine to its phenylalanine, the CDR3 spans 16 amino acids. The sequence is cut down to CDR3 DNA, 48 bases in frame from base 1. The CDR1 and CDR2 encoded by the germline V gene (reference sequence) are DFQATT and SNEGSKA. This clonotype was seen ten or more times. Its antigen is currently not known. Within one base of it there is no much larger clone, and no base qualities were kept. All donors were healthy Caucasians. Three pairs of female monozygotic twins, all aged roughly 18 to 29 years, made up the twin cohort. The RNA used for TCR libraries was isolated from peripheral blood mononuclear cells. Library preparation employed 5' RACE. Sequencing took place on an Illumina HiSeq 2000. A universal primer binding site was added through template switching, and the final cDNA carried a unique molecular identifier so that TCR cDNA molecules could be counted accurately. Specific primers in the conserved constant-segment region were used to synthesize first-strand cDNA for the TCR alpha and beta chains. To control for contamination, every cDNA library carried two barcodes: a SMART-Mk sample barcode plus Illumina barcodes. TruSeq adapter sequences along with Illumina sample barcodes were introduced in two successive PCR steps. Sequencing of the TCR alpha and beta cDNA libraries was done on the Illumina HiSeq platform using custom primers. For the original study's pipeline: Unique molecular identifiers were extracted from raw reads with MiGEC, and CDR3 positions were determined with MiXCR. Recombination models were inferred per individual with the repgenHMM and IGoR tools using an EM algorithm. The analysis of shared clonotypes was done with the tcR package in R, with sharing normalized by the product of cloneset sizes. To study raw recombination without the effects of thymic and clonal selection, out-of-frame nonproductive sequences were analyzed. TCRdb trimmed the raw reads at Q25, called clones with MiXCR and kept productive beta chains. Every CDR3 protein is listed once, alongside the most common genes and DNA of its rows. Clone size and V and J calls follow TCRdb, not the original study. For this sample there are about 700,000 distinct CDR3 sequences; roughly 8% appear just once. The ten biggest clones cover roughly 0.97% of the sample.

The data were also submitted as part of a second study, on yellow fever vaccine responses in identical twins. The second paper further reports: According to the authors, the vaccine-induced T cell response in identical twins seemed to be partly convergent and partly specific to each individual. The study precisely tracked vaccine-responding T cell clones in identical twins.

Recombination connected TRBV20-1 to TRBJ2-2; TRBD2 fits 10 bases in the junction. This receptor was obtained from a woman between 18 and 29 years old in good health. The source material was PBMCs. In nucleotide form, the sequence is TGCAGTGCTAGAGCTAGCGGGAGAGCTAACACCGGGGAGCTGTTTTTT. Its coded protein is CSARASGRANTGELFF.